This T cell receptor (beta chain) is from a study of yellow fever vaccine responses in identical twins. About this clonotype: Its matching antigen is unknown.

Using its own MiXCR run on the RT-PCR reads, TCRdb lists one record per CDR3 protein. The table includes a few thousand distinct CDR3 sequences, over 75% detected once. Study conclusions and caveats: Reportedly, twins showed a vaccine T cell response that looked partly convergent and partly personalized.

The CDR3 totals 13 residues. V was shortened by 8 bases and J by 4 bases, with 14 bases between the two germline ends. Germline CDR1 is LGHDT and CDR2 is YNNKEL (reference sequence). This clonotype was sampled from a woman between 18 and 30 years old who received the yellow fever vaccine. The material sequenced was T cells from blood (PBMCs), unsorted or a sorted subset (not recorded which), taken before or after yellow fever vaccination (not recorded which). The chain couples TRBV3-1 to TRBJ1-1; D is unresolved. CDR3 bases: TGTGCCAGCCGTCGAGGAGTGTCCACTGAAGCTTTCTTT. It codes for CASRRGVSTEAFF.